The subject of this entry is one TCR beta chain. The antigen is not known. Libraries were prepared by immunoSEQ multiplex PCR; TCRdb keeps only in-frame clonotypes and omits some of them. The sample shows about 73,000 clones, 95% to 98% of them seen only once. Thawed PBMCs were FACS-sorted into unstimulated CD4+CD25+CD127- regulatory T cells, CD4+CD25- non-regulatory cells, CD4 and CD8 cells. V was shortened by 4 bases and J by 0 bases, with 6 bases between the two germline ends. The CDR3 consists of 13 residues. Germline CDR1 MNHEY, CDR2 SMNVEV (reference sequence). The data stem from a study of Tregs in tolerant kidney transplant recipients. General study results and limits: Donor-specific Treg expansion exceeded global Treg expansion in tolerant patients, suggesting antigen drive. Some patients' samples used different primers over time, so nucleotide sequences weren't comparable. The small number of patients limits these findings pending further validation.

The rearrangement uses TRBV27 and TRBJ1-2; maybe TRBD1 (5 bases). The sample in question was CD4+ T cells from blood, obtained before the transplant. This sequence originates from a human donor who received a combined kidney and bone marrow transplant. In nucleotides, the CDR3 is TGTGCCAGCAGTTCGACAGCTAACTATGGCTACACCTTC. Residues: CASSSTANYGYTF.